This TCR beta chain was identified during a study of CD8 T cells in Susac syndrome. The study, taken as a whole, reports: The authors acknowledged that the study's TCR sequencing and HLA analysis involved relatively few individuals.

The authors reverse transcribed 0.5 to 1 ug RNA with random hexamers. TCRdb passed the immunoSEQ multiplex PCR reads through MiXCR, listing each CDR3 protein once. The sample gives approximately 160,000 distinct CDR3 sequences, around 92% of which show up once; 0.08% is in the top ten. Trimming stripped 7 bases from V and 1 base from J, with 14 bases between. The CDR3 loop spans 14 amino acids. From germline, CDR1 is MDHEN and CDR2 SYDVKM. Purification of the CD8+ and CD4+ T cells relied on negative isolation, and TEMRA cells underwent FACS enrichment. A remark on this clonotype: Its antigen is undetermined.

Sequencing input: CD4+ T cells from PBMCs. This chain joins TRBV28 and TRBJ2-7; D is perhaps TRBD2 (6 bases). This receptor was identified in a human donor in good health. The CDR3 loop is CASTSGGRSYEQYF. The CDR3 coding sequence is TGTGCCAGCACCTCAGGAGGGAGATCCTACGAGCAGTACTTC.